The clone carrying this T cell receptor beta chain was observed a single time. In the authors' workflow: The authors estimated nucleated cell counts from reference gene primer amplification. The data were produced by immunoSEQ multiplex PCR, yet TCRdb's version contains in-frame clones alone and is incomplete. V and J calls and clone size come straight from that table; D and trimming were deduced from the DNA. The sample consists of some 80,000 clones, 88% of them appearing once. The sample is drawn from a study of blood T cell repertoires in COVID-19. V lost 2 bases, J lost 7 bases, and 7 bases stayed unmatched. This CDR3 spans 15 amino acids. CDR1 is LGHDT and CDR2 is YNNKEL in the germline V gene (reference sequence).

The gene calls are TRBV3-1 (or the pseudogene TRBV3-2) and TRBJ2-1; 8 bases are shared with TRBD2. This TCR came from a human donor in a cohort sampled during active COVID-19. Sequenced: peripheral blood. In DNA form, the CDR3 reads TGTGCCAGCAGCCAAAACGGACTAGCCGGGAATGAGCAGTTCTTC. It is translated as CASSQNGLAGNEQFF.